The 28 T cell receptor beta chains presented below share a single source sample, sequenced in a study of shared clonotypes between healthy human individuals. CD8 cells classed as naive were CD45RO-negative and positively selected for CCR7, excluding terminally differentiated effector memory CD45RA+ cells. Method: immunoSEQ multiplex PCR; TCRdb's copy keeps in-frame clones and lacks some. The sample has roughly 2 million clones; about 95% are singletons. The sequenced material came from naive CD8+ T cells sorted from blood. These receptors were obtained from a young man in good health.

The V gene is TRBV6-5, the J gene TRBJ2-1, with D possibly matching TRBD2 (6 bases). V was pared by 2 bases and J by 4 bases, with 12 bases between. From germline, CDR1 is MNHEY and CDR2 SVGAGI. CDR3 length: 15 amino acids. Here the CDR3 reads CASSYTGEEYNEQFF. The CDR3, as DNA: TGTGCCAGCAGTTACACGGGGGAGGAGTACAATGAGCAGTTCTTC.

This CDR3 is CAWSGGVTLVSPLHF. In DNA, the CDR3 is TGTGCCTGGAGCGGCGGTGTCACCCTTGTCTCACCCCTCCACTTT. The gene calls are TRBV30 and TRBJ1-6; D is undetermined. The CDR3 is 15 amino acids. The germline V gene encodes CDR1 GTSNPN and CDR2 SVGIG (reference sequence). Trimming stripped 3 bases from V and 10 bases from J, with 19 bases between.

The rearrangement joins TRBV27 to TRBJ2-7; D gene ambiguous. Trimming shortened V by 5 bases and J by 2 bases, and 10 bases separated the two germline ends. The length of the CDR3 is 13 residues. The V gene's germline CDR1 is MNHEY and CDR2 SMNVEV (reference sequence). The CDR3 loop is CASSQQITYEQYF. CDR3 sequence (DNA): TGTGCCAGCAGTCAGCAGATTACCTACGAGCAGTACTTC.

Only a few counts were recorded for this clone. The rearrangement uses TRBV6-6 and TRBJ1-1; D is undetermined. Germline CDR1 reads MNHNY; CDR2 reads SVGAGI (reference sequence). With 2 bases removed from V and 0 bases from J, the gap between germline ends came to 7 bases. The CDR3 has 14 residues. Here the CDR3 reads CASSYTGMNTEAFF. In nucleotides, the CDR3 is TGTGCCAGCAGTTACACGGGGATGAACACTGAAGCTTTCTTT.

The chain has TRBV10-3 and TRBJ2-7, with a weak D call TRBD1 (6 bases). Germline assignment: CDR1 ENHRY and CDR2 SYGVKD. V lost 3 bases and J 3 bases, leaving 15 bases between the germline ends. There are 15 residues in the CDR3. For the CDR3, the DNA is TGTGCCATCAGTGATCTGGAACAGGGCGGCTACGAGCAGTACTTC. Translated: CAISDLEQGGYEQYF.

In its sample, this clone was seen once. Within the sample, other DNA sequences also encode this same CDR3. This CDR3 reads CASSELGQGAEQYF. DNA of the CDR3: TGTGCCAGCAGTGAACTGGGACAGGGGGCCGAGCAGTACTTC. This chain connects TRBV6-1 to TRBJ2-7; 12 nucleotides match TRBD1. This CDR3 has 14 residues. CDR1 and CDR2 from the germline V gene are MNHNS and SASEGT. V gave up 2 bases and J gave up 6 bases; unmatched junction bases: 2.

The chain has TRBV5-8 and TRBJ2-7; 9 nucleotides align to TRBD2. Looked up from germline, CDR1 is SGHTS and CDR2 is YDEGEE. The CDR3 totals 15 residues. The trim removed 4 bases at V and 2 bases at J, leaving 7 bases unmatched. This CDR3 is CASSPLASGTYEQYF. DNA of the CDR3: TGTGCCAGCAGCCCTCTCGCTAGCGGGACCTACGAGCAGTACTTC.

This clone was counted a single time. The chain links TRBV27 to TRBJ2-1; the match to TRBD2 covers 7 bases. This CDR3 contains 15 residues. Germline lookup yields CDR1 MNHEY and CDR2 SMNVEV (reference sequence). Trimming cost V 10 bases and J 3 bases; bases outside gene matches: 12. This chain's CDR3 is CATRWAGEGYNEQFF. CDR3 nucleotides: TGTGCCACAAGATGGGCGGGAGAAGGCTACAATGAGCAGTTCTTC.

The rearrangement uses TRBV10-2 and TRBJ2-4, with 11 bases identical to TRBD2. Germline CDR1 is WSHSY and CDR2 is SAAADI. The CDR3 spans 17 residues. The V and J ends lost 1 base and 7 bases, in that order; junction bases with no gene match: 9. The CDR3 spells CASSELLAGEVGNIQYF. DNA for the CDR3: TGCGCCAGCAGTGAGTTACTAGCGGGAGAGGTCGGGAACATTCAGTACTTC.

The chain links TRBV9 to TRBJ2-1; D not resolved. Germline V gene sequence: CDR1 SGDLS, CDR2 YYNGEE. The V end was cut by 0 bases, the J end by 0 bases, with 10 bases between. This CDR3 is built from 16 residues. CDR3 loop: CASSVGADLSYNEQFF. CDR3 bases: TGTGCCAGCAGCGTAGGTGCGGACCTCTCCTACAATGAGCAGTTCTTC.

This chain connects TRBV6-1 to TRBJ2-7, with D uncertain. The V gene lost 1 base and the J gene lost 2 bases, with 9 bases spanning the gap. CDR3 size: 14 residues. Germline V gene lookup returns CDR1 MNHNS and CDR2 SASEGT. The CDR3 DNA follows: TGTGCCAGCAGTGAAGGTTTGTTGACCTACGAGCAGTACTTC. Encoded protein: CASSEGLLTYEQYF.

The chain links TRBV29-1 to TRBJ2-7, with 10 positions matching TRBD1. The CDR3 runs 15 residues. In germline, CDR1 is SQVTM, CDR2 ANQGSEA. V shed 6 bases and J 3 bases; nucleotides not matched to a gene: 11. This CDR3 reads CSVTLRDRGFYEQYF. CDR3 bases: TGCAGCGTCACACTCCGGGACAGGGGTTTCTACGAGCAGTACTTC.

The CDR3 reads CASSQEQGNEKLFF. CDR3 nucleotides: TGTGCCAGCAGCCAAGAACAGGGGAATGAAAAACTGTTTTTT. The chain combines TRBV4-2 with TRBJ1-4, with TRBD1 identical over 7 bases. J lost 5 bases, V lost 0 bases, and 0 bases had no gene match. The CDR3 sequence is 14 residues long. Per the germline V gene, CDR1 is LGHNA and CDR2 is YNFKEQ.

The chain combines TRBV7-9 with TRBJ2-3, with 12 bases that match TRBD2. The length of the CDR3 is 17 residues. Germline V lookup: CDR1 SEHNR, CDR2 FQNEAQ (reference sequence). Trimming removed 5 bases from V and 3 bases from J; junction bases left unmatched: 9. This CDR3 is CASSPIFTSGGTDTQYF. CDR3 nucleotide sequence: TGTGCCAGCAGCCCGATCTTCACTAGCGGGGGGACAGATACGCAGTATTTT.

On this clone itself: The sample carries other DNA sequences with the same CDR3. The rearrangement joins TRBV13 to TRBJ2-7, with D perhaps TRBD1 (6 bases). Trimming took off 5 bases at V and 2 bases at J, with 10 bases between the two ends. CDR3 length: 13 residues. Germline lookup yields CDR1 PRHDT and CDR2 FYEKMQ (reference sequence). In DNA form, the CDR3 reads TGTGCCAGCAGCCCTCCAGGGGCCTACGAGCAGTACTTC. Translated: CASSPPGAYEQYF.

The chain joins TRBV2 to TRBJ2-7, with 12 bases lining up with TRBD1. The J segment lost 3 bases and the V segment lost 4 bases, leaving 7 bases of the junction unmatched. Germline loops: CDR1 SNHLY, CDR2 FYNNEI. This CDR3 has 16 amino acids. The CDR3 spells CASSAFGTGGNYEQYF. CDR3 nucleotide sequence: TGTGCCAGCAGTGCCTTCGGGACAGGGGGCAACTACGAGCAGTACTTC.

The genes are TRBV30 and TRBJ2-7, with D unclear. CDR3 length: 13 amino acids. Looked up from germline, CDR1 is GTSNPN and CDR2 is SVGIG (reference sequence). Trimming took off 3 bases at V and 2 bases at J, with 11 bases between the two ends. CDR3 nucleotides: TGTGCCTGGAGCTTAGACCAAGCCTACGAGCAGTACTTC. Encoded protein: CAWSLDQAYEQYF.

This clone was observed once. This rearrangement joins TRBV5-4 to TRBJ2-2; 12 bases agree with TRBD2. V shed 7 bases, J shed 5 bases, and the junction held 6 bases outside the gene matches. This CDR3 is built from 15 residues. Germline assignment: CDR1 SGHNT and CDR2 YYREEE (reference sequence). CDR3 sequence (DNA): TGTGCCAGCGGTCTAGCGGGAGGGCCAACCGGGGAGCTGTTTTTT. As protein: CASGLAGGPTGELFF. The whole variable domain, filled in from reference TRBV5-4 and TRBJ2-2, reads ETGVTQSPTHLIKTRGQQVTLRCSSQSGHNTVSWYQQALGQGPQFIFQYYREEENGRGNFPPRFSGLQFPNYSSELNVNALELDDSALYLCASGLAGGPTGELFFGEGSRLTVL.

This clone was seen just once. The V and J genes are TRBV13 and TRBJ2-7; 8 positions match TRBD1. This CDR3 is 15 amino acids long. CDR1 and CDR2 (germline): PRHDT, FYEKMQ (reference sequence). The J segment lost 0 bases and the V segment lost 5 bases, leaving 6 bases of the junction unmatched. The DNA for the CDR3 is TGTGCCAGCAGCCCGGACAGGGCGGACTCCTACGAGCAGTACTTC. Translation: CASSPDRADSYEQYF. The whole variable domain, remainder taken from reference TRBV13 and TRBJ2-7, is AAGVIQSPRHLIKEKRETATLKCYPIPRHDTVYWYQQGPGQDPQFLISFYEKMQSDKGSIPDRFSAQQFSDYHSELNMSSLELGDSALYFCASSPDRADSYEQYFGPGTRLTVT.

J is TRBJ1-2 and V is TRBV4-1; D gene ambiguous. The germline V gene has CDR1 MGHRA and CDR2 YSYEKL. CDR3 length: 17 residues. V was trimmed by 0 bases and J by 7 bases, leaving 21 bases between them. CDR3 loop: CASSQDIPQARLFGYTF. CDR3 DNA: TGCGCCAGCAGCCAAGACATCCCGCAGGCACGTTTGTTTGGCTACACCTTC.

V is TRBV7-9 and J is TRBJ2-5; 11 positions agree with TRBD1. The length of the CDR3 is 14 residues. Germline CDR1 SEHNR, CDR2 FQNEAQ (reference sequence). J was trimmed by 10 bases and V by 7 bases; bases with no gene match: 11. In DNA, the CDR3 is TGTGCCAGCATCGGACAGGGGGCTCGGTCTAGCCAGTACTTC. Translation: CASIGQGARSSQYF. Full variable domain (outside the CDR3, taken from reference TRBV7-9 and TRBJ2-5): DTGVSQNPRHKITKRGQNVTFRCDPISEHNRLYWYRQTLGQGPEFLTYFQNEAQLEKSRLLSDRFSAERPKGSFSTLEIQRTEQGDSAMYLCASIGQGARSSQYFGPGTRLLVL.

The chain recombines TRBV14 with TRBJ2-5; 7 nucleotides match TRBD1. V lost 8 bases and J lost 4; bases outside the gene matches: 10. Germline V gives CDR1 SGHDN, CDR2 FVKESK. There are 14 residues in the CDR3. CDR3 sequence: CASGKTGLGETQYF. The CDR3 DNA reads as TGTGCCAGCGGCAAGACAGGGCTAGGAGAGACCCAGTACTTC.

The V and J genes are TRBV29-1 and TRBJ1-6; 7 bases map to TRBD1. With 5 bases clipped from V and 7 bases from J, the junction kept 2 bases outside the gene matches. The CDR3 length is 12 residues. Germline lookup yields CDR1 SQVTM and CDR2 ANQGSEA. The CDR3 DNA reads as TGCAGCGTTCGGGACAGCAATTCACCCCTCCACTTT. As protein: CSVRDSNSPLHF.

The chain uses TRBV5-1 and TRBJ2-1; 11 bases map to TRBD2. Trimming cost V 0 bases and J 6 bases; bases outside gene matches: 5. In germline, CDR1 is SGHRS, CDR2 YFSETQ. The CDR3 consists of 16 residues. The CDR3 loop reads CASSLVDGTSGNEQFF. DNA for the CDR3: TGCGCCAGCAGCTTGGTTGATGGGACTAGCGGCAATGAGCAGTTCTTC. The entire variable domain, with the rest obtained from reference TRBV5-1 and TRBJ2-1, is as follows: KAGVTQTPRYLIKTRGQQVTLSCSPISGHRSVSWYQQTPGQGLQFLFEYFSETQRNKGNFPGRFSGRQFSNSRSEMNVSTLELGDSALYLCASSLVDGTSGNEQFFGPGTRLTVL.

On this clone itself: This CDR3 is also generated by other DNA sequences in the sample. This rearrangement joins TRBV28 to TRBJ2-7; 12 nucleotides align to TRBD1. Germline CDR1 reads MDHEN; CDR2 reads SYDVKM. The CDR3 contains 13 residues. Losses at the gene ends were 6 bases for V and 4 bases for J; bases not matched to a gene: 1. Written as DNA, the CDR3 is TGTGCCAGCAGGGGACAGGGGGCATACGAGCAGTACTTC. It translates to CASRGQGAYEQYF.

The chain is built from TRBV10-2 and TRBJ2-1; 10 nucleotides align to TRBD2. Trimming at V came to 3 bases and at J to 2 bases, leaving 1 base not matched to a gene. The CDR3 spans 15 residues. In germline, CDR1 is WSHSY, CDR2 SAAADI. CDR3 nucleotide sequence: TGCGCCAGCAGTGAACTAGCGGGAACCTACAATGAGCAGTTCTTC. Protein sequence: CASSELAGTYNEQFF.

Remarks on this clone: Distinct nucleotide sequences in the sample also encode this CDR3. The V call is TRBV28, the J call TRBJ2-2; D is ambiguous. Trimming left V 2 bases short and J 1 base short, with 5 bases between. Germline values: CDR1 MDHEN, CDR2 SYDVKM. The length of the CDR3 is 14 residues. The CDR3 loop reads CASSLGENTGELFF. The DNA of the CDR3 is TGTGCCAGCAGTTTAGGAGAGAACACCGGGGAGCTGTTTTTT.

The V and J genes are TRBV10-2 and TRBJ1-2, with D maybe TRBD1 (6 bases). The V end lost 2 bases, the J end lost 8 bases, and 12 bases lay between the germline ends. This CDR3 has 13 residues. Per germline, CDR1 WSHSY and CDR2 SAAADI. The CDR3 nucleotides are TGCGCCAGCAGTGAGACAGGGCGGAGCGGCTACACCTTC. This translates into CASSETGRSGYTF.